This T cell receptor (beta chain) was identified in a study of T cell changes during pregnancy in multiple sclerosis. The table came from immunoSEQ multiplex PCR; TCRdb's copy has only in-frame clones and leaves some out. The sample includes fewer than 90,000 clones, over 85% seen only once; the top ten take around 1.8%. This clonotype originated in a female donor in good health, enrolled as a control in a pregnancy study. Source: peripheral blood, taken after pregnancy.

CDR3 sequence: CASSKDYALGPDTQYF. In nucleotides, the CDR3 is TGCGCCAGCAGCAAGGACTACGCCTTGGGCCCAGATACGCAGTATTTT. The V gene is TRBV5-1, the J gene TRBJ2-3; weak D call: TRBD2 (6 bases). The CDR3 contains 16 residues. With 4 bases removed from V and 4 bases from J, the gap between germline ends came to 19 bases. Germline-derived CDR1 and CDR2 are SGHRS and YFSETQ.